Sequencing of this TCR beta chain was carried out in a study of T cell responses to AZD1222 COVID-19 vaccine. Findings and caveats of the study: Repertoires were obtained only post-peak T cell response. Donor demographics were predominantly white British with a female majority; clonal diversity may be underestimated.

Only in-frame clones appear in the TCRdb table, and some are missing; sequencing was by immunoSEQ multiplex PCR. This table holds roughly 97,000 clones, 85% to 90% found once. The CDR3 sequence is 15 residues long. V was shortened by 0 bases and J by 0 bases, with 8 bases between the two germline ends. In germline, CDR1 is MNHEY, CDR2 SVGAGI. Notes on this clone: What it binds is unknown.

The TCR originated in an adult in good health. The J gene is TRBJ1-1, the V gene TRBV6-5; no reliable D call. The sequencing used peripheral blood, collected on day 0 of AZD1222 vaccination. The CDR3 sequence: CASSYSYGLNTEAFF. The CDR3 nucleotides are TGTGCCAGCAGTTACTCGTATGGGTTGAACACTGAAGCTTTCTTT.